This T cell receptor (beta chain) was observed in a study of Graves' ophthalmopathy and Graves' hyperthyroidism. Background on the study: Stable hyperthyroidism was defined by absence of ophthalmopathy within 18 months of follow-up.

Trimming left V 6 bases short and J 2 bases short, with 13 bases between. Germline assignment: CDR1 DFQATT and CDR2 SNEGSKA (reference sequence). CDR3 length: 13 residues. This clonotype occurred many times. Its target is not known. Researchers took RNA transcripts and amplified TCR beta CDR3 regions from them. RT-PCR in the first round used HTBI primers; a second-round multiplex PCR followed. TCRdb re-called the multiplex PCR reads with MiXCR, one entry per CDR3 protein. This sample has about 1.2 million distinct CDR3 sequences; about two fifths occur once, and the top ten carry around 10%. Overall study results and limits: Built on 13 signatures, a model told ophthalmopathy apart from stable hyperthyroidism with 85% to 90% sensitivity and approximately 81% specificity. Blood samples also showed most expanded thyroid clonotypes exceeding 0.001 frequency.

The receptor was derived from an adult man with Graves' hyperthyroidism. The V and J genes are TRBV20-1 and TRBJ1-2; TRBD1 might be the D (5 bases). The sequencing sample was made of peripheral blood or thyroid tissue (not recorded which). CDR3 bases: TGCAGTGCAACCGGGACGATCAACTATGGCTACACCTTC. Translating gives CSATGTINYGYTF.